A selection of T cell receptor beta chains follows, all from one sample in a study of shared clonotypes between healthy human individuals. The method was immunoSEQ multiplex PCR; TCRdb's version includes in-frame clones alone and lacks a portion of them. The data contain around 700,000 clones, about 90% of them singletons. The sequenced sample consisted of naive CD8+ T cells sorted from blood. All receptors derive from a man aged 30 to 45 in good health. CDR3s include the opening cysteine and the closing phenylalanine or tryptophan. D genes are given only for firm matches.

D: TRBD1
V: TRBV29-1
J: TRBJ2-2
DNA: TGCAGCGTTTCGGACAGGGATCCGCGGGAGCTGTTTTTT
CDR3: CSVSDRDPRELFF

D: -
V: TRBV6-5
J: TRBJ2-3
DNA: TGTGCCAGCAGTGAATGGCCCACAGATACGCAGTATTTT
CDR3: CASSEWPTDTQYF

D: TRBD2
V: TRBV27
J: TRBJ2-3
DNA: TGTGCCAGCAGTTCGGGACTAGCGGGAGTAGATACGCAGTATTTT
CDR3: CASSSGLAGVDTQYF

D: TRBD1
V: TRBV6-5
J: TRBJ2-1
DNA: TGTGCCAGCAGTTACTCGACAGGGAACGATGAGCAGTTCTTC
CDR3: CASSYSTGNDEQFF

D: -
V: TRBV7-2
J: TRBJ1-2
DNA: TGTGCCAGCAGCTTGCCCAAAGGGGGGATTGACTATGGCTACACCTTC
CDR3: CASSLPKGGIDYGYTF

D: -
V: TRBV5-1
J: TRBJ2-7
DNA: TGCGCCAGCAGCTCTGCTGACGCCCCCAGGTCGTACGAGCAGTACTTC
CDR3: CASSSADAPRSYEQYF

D: -
V: TRBV9
J: TRBJ2-2
DNA: TGTGCCAGCAGCGTCATCGGGGGTCCCAACACCGGGGAGCTGTTTTTT
CDR3: CASSVIGGPNTGELFF

D: -
V: TRBV5-1
J: TRBJ2-5
DNA: TGCGCCAGCAGCTTTTTAACAGATGGCCAAGAGACCCAGTACTTC
CDR3: CASSFLTDGQETQYF

D: -
V: TRBV2
J: TRBJ2-5
DNA: TGTGCCAGCAGTGCGACCGAGGTGTGGGGGCGCTTTAATTCAGAGACCCAGTACTTC
CDR3: CASSATEVWGRFNSETQYF

D: -
V: TRBV7-6
J: TRBJ1-2
DNA: TGTGCCAGCAGCTTAGCGCGATCGGGGGGCTCGAACTATGGCTACACCTTC
CDR3: CASSLARSGGSNYGYTF

D: -
V: TRBV28
J: TRBJ2-7
DNA: TGTGCCAGTACTCTTTCCGGATACTACGAGCAGTACTTC
CDR3: CASTLSGYYEQYF

D: TRBD2
V: TRBV7-6
J: TRBJ2-3
DNA: TGTGCCAGCTCTGTAGCGGGAGGAGGTGGAGATACGCAGTATTTT
CDR3: CASSVAGGGGDTQYF